This is a list of T cell receptor beta chains from one sample in a study of control samples from healthy donors and cancer patients. Clones were sequenced by immunoSEQ multiplex PCR, and TCRdb holds only the in-frame ones, with some missing. Of 200,000 or so clones in the sample, roughly 94% were seen once. The source material was blood. All receptors derive from a man aged 50-60 years in good health. CDR3s include the opening cysteine and the closing phenylalanine or tryptophan. D genes are given only for firm matches. A clone size is listed for some rows: how often the clone was seen (once, few, many), or a class if it is expanded.

abundance	v_gene	j_gene	d_gene	CDR3aa	CDR3nt
NA	TRBV7-9	TRBJ1-1	TRBD1	CASSFRDSYTEAFF	TGTGCCAGCAGCTTTCGGGACAGCTACACTGAAGCTTTCTTT
once	TRBV7-8	TRBJ2-1	NA	CASSPVSSYNEQFF	TGTGCCAGCAGCCCCGTGAGCTCCTACAATGAGCAGTTCTTC
NA	TRBV18	TRBJ2-3	NA	CASSQSTDTQYF	TGTGCCAGCTCGCAAAGCACAGATACGCAGTATTTT
NA	TRBV7-2	TRBJ1-5	TRBD1	CASSLDRGQPQHF	TGTGCCAGCAGCTTAGACAGGGGGCAGCCCCAGCATTTT
NA	TRBV6-5	TRBJ2-7	NA	CASSYERTFLRGQYF	TGTGCCAGCAGTTACGAGCGGACCTTCCTACGAGGGCAGTACTTC
once	TRBV5-1	TRBJ1-1	NA	CASSRDMNTEAFF	TGCGCCAGCAGCCGGGATATGAACACTGAAGCTTTCTTT
NA	TRBV6-1	TRBJ1-2	NA	CASSEGQAYYGYTF	TGTGCCAGCAGTGAAGGACAGGCCTACTATGGCTACACCTTC
NA	TRBV7-9	TRBJ2-3	TRBD2	CASSLGGTSGGTGDTQYF	TGTGCCAGCAGCTTAGGAGGGACTAGCGGGGGAACTGGTGATACGCAGTATTTT
NA	TRBV5-4	TRBJ1-4	NA	CASSLEEGEAEKLFF	TGTGCCAGCAGCTTGGAAGAGGGGGAGGCTGAAAAACTGTTTTTT
NA	TRBV7-9	TRBJ1-4	NA	CASSYTGRATNEKLFF	TGTGCCAGCAGCTATACAGGTCGGGCAACTAATGAAAAACTGTTTTTT
NA	TRBV28	TRBJ2-1	TRBD2	CASSLGGAGGLNEQFF	TGTGCCAGCAGCCTCGGGGGAGCGGGGGGCCTGAATGAGCAGTTCTTC
once	TRBV5-1	TRBJ2-6	NA	CASSPYSGANVLTF	TGCGCCAGCAGCCCCTACTCTGGGGCCAACGTCCTGACTTTC
NA	TRBV19	TRBJ1-5	NA	CASTTGGAGQPQHF	TGTGCCAGTACCACGGGAGGGGCGGGTCAGCCCCAGCATTTT
NA	TRBV5-5	TRBJ1-6	TRBD1	CASSLRQGGSPLHF	TGTGCCAGCAGCTTGAGACAGGGTGGTTCACCCCTCCACTTT
NA	TRBV28	TRBJ1-5	NA	CASSLSSRGGPQHF	TGTGCCAGCAGTTTGAGTTCTCGGGGCGGACCCCAGCATTTT
NA	TRBV7-9	TRBJ1-5	NA	CASSPRSGGNQPQHF	TGTGCCAGCAGCCCCAGATCCGGCGGCAATCAGCCCCAGCATTTT
NA	TRBV6-2/TRBV6-3	TRBJ2-3	TRBD1	CASSYSIGQGARSDTQYF	TGTGCCAGCAGTTACTCGATAGGACAGGGGGCGCGGTCAGATACGCAGTATTTT
NA	TRBV30	TRBJ2-1	NA	CAWSESREQFF	TGTGCCTGGAGTGAGTCGCGAGAGCAGTTCTTC
NA	TRBV5-1	TRBJ2-3	NA	CASSFRTDTQYF	TGCGCCAGCAGCTTTCGCACAGATACGCAGTATTTT
NA	TRBV28	TRBJ1-5	TRBD1	CASSLATFYGTGTHSNQPQHF	TGTGCCAGCAGTTTAGCCACCTTTTATGGGACAGGGACCCATAGCAATCAGCCCCAGCATTTT
NA	TRBV5-1	TRBJ2-1	TRBD2	CASSEQLAGAYNEQFF	TGCGCCAGCAGCGAACAGCTAGCGGGGGCCTACAATGAGCAGTTCTTC
NA	TRBV10-2	TRBJ2-2	NA	CASSARLGGELFF	TGCGCCAGCAGTGCGCGACTGGGCGGGGAGCTGTTTTTT
NA	TRBV7-8	TRBJ1-1	NA	CASSPGTEAFF	TGTGCCAGCAGCCCAGGGACTGAAGCTTTCTTT
NA	TRBV12-3/TRBV12-4	TRBJ1-1	NA	CASSHGENTEAFF	TGTGCCAGCAGTCACGGAGAGAACACTGAAGCTTTCTTT
NA	TRBV3-1/TRBV3-2	TRBJ2-2	NA	CASSRVGGTGELFF	TGTGCCAGCAGCCGAGTGGGTGGTACCGGGGAGCTGTTTTTT
NA	TRBV18	TRBJ2-5	NA	CASSSQETQYF	TGTGCCAGCTCATCACAAGAGACCCAGTACTTC
NA	TRBV28	TRBJ2-5	NA	CATHLLETQYF	TGTGCCACCCACCTCTTAGAGACCCAGTACTTC
NA	TRBV18	TRBJ2-1	NA	CASSLPSSSYNEQFF	TGTGCCAGCTCACTGCCTTCGAGCTCCTACAATGAGCAGTTCTTC
NA	TRBV6-2/TRBV6-3	TRBJ1-6	TRBD1	CASSYRGTGPGHLHF	TGTGCCAGCAGTTACCGTGGGACAGGGCCGGGCCACCTCCACTTT
NA	TRBV5-1	TRBJ2-3	TRBD2	CASRLAGTSGDTQYF	TGCGCCAGCAGACTAGCGGGGACTTCGGGAGATACGCAGTATTTT
NA	TRBV7-9	TRBJ1-2	NA	CASVYQGRGYGYTF	TGTGCCAGCGTTTATCAGGGACGTGGCTATGGCTACACCTTC
NA	TRBV2	TRBJ1-6	NA	CASISKDNSPLHF	TGTGCCAGCATCAGTAAAGATAATTCACCCCTCCACTTT
NA	TRBV2	TRBJ2-3	NA	CASSYQLPGTDTQYF	TGTGCCAGCAGCTATCAACTACCTGGGACAGATACGCAGTATTTT
NA	TRBV24-1	TRBJ1-1	NA	CATSDLGDTEAFF	TGTGCCACCAGTGATTTGGGGGACACTGAAGCTTTCTTT
NA	TRBV19	TRBJ2-1	TRBD1	CASTTGTGGRGNEQFF	TGTGCCAGTACTACCGGGACAGGGGGCAGGGGCAATGAGCAGTTCTTC
NA	TRBV11-2	TRBJ2-7	NA	CASSQGQPSSYEQYF	TGTGCCAGCAGCCAAGGACAGCCAAGCTCCTACGAGCAGTACTTC
NA	TRBV11-2	TRBJ1-2	TRBD1	CASSLGTGKTDYGYTF	TGTGCCAGCAGCTTAGGGACAGGGAAGACCGACTATGGCTACACCTTC
once	TRBV2	TRBJ1-4	TRBD1	CASRGTATNEKLFF	TGTGCCAGCAGGGGGACAGCAACTAATGAAAAACTGTTTTTT
NA	TRBV6-5	TRBJ2-1	NA	CASSSRQGLRNEQFF	TGTGCCAGCAGTTCCCGCCAGGGGCTTCGCAATGAGCAGTTCTTC
NA	TRBV6-5	TRBJ2-4	TRBD1	CASSRTGPNIQYF	TGTGCCAGCAGCCGGACAGGACCTAACATTCAGTACTTC
NA	TRBV28	TRBJ2-5	TRBD2	CASSPLAAPRDAQYF	TGTGCCAGCAGTCCTCTAGCGGCCCCACGGGATGCCCAGTACTTC
once	TRBV7-9	TRBJ2-3	NA	CASRGGYTDTQYF	TGTGCCAGCCGAGGGGGGTACACAGATACGCAGTATTTT
NA	TRBV29-1	TRBJ2-3	NA	CSVEGTVKDTQYF	TGCAGCGTTGAAGGGACAGTTAAAGATACGCAGTATTTT
NA	TRBV4-1	TRBJ2-7	NA	CASSLLWNDGSYEQYF	TGCGCCAGCAGCCTTCTTTGGAACGACGGTTCCTACGAGCAGTACTTC
NA	TRBV2	TRBJ2-7	NA	CASSPPGTIAYEQYF	TGTGCCAGCAGCCCGCCCGGGACAATCGCCTACGAGCAGTACTTC
NA	TRBV5-1	TRBJ1-1	NA	CASSLGGVNTEAFF	TGCGCCAGCAGCTTAGGAGGAGTGAACACTGAAGCTTTCTTT
NA	TRBV6-6	TRBJ2-3	NA	CASSYTSSSTDTQYF	TGTGCCAGCAGTTACACTTCGTCTAGCACAGATACGCAGTATTTT
NA	TRBV2	TRBJ2-3	NA	CASSGTLSSTDTQYF	TGTGCCAGCAGCGGGACTTTGAGTAGCACAGATACGCAGTATTTT
NA	TRBV7-8	TRBJ2-7	NA	CASSGPFQGGVAYEQYF	TGTGCCAGCAGCGGACCCTTTCAGGGGGGGGTCGCCTACGAGCAGTACTTC
NA	TRBV11-3	TRBJ1-5	NA	CASSFYGGNQPQHF	TGTGCCAGCAGCTTCTATGGAGGCAATCAGCCCCAGCATTTT
NA	TRBV18	TRBJ1-1	NA	CASSPKGLEAFF	TGTGCCAGCTCACCGAAGGGCCTCGAAGCTTTCTTT
NA	TRBV5-4	TRBJ1-1	TRBD1	CASSPPGTGETEAFF	TGTGCCAGCAGCCCGCCCGGGACAGGGGAAACTGAAGCTTTCTTT